Below, 30 T cell receptor beta chains from the same sample are listed, as sequenced in a study of T cells in Graves' hyperthyroidism and ophthalmopathy. Using RNA transcripts as the source, TCR beta CDR3 regions were amplified. The HTBI primer set was used in a first-round RT-PCR of the TCR CDR3. TCRdb reprocessed the multiplex PCR reads with MiXCR, giving one entry per CDR3 protein. The sample contains 500,000 or so distinct CDR3 sequences, roughly 17% of which appear only once. Sequenced: blood. Source of these receptors: a woman between 18 and 30 years old with Graves' ophthalmopathy.

This clonotype came up many times. The CDR3 sequence is CASRDQGSLYEQYF. The CDR3 region has the DNA TGTGCCAGCAGGGATCAGGGATCTCTTTACGAGCAGTACTTC. This chain connects TRBV6-1 to TRBJ2-7; tentatively, D is TRBD1 (5 bases). Germline loops: CDR1 MNHNS, CDR2 SASEGT. CDR3 size: 14 residues. The ends were cut back, 6 bases at V and 4 bases at J, with 16 bases in the middle.

DNA for the CDR3: TGCGCCAGCAGTGGACGGACCTTATATGGTGAAGCTTTCTTT. This codes for CASSGRTLYGEAFF. V usage is TRBV10-2 and J usage is TRBJ1-1; no definite D call. V was clipped by 4 bases and J by 7 bases, with 16 bases between them. This CDR3 is 14 amino acids long. Germline V gene sequence: CDR1 WSHSY, CDR2 SAAADI.

This clonotype was found many times. The V call is TRBV28, the J call TRBJ1-5; 8 bases align to TRBD1. J lost 6 bases, V lost 8 bases, and 9 bases had no gene match. CDR3 length: 14 amino acids. Germline V lookup: CDR1 MDHEN, CDR2 SYDVKM. CDR3 amino acids: CASAMTGAVQPQHF. In DNA, the CDR3 is TGTGCCAGCGCGATGACAGGGGCGGTTCAGCCCCAGCATTTT.

This clonotype has a count of ten or more. This chain links TRBV12-3 or TRBV12-4 with TRBJ2-1; D is possibly TRBD2 (5 bases). Trimming took off 3 bases at V and 2 bases at J, with 8 bases between the two ends. The CDR3 loop spans 14 amino acids. CDR3 in DNA: TGTGCCAGCAGTTTCCTAGCTCCCTACAATGAGCAGTTCTTC. Amino acid sequence: CASSFLAPYNEQFF.

This clonotype was counted a few times. The genes are TRBV15 and TRBJ2-1; TRBD1 matches 7 bases. CDR1 is LNHNV and CDR2 is YYDKDF in the germline V gene (reference sequence). The CDR3 length is 16 residues. After removal of 1 base from V and 0 bases from J, the junction contained 3 bases not matched to a gene. The CDR3 region has the DNA TGTGCCACCAGCAGAGCGACAGGGAGCTCCTACAATGAGCAGTTCTTC. Protein product: CATSRATGSSYNEQFF. Drawing the rest from reference TRBV15 and TRBJ2-1, the complete variable domain is DAMVIQNPRYQVTQFGKPVTLSCSQTLNHNVMYWYQQKSSQAPKLLFHYYDKDFNNEADTPDNFQSRRPNTSFCFLDIRSPGLGDTAMYLCATSRATGSSYNEQFFGPGTRLTVL.

There are many counts of this clonotype. The chain links TRBV12-3 or TRBV12-4 to TRBJ1-3; D call uncertain. This CDR3 spans 15 amino acids. V was clipped by 5 bases and J by 0 bases, with 11 bases between them. The CDR3 nucleotides read TGTGCCAGCAGTCAAGACCGTATCTCTGGAAACACCATATATTTT. It codes for CASSQDRISGNTIYF.

This clonotype was counted between two and nine times. The CDR3 DNA sequence: TGTGCCAGCAGCCAATCGCGGGTAAGGGGGACAGATACGCAGTATTTT. This encodes CASSQSRVRGTDTQYF. The chain joins TRBV3-1 to TRBJ2-3; a weak D match, TRBD1 (6 bases). In germline, CDR1 is LGHDT, CDR2 YNNKEL (reference sequence). The ends were cut back, 2 bases at V and 3 bases at J, with 15 bases in the middle. The CDR3 runs to 16 residues.

J is TRBJ2-3 and V is TRBV11-2; perhaps D is TRBD1 or TRBD2 (6 bases each). Germline CDR1 and CDR2: SGHAT and FQNNGV. Trimming left V 5 bases short and J 4 bases short, with 22 bases between. CDR3 size: 17 residues. Here the CDR3 reads CASSLLGGGGAPDTQYF. The CDR3 DNA is TGTGCCAGCAGCCTCCTGGGGGGCGGCGGGGCCCCAGATACGCAGTATTTT.

The J gene is TRBJ2-7, the V gene TRBV28; 11 positions match TRBD1. Germline CDR1 MDHEN, CDR2 SYDVKM. Trimming removed 5 bases from V and 3 bases from J; junction bases left unmatched: 6. This CDR3 has 15 residues. CDR3: CASSQSGTGGYEQYF. The CDR3 bases are TGTGCCAGCAGTCAATCCGGGACAGGGGGCTACGAGCAGTACTTC.

This clonotype has just a few counts. V gene TRBV5-5 combines with J gene TRBJ1-6; the D is unclear. Looked up from germline, CDR1 is SGHKS and CDR2 is YYEKEE (reference sequence). V was pared by 0 bases and J by 9 bases, with 10 bases between. CDR3 length: 14 residues. CDR3 DNA sequence: TGTGCCAGCAGCTTGGAGGGTTCTCGTTCACCCCTCCACTTT. This gives the protein CASSLEGSRSPLHF.

The chain is built from TRBV28 and TRBJ1-2; 7 bases line up with TRBD1. The junction had 7 bases not matched to a gene; V was cut back by 5 bases and J by 7 bases. The CDR3 is made up of 13 amino acids. CDR1 and CDR2 from the germline V gene are MDHEN and SYDVKM. The CDR3 is CASSATGVIGYTF. In DNA form, the CDR3 reads TGTGCCAGCAGTGCTACAGGGGTAATTGGCTACACCTTC.

Comment on this clonotype: Compared with germline, one end of the junction differs, possibly owing to a read error. The rearrangement joins TRBV7-9 to TRBJ2-7, with 7 bases identical to TRBD2. CDR3 size: 14 residues. Germline V gene data show CDR1 as SEHNR and CDR2 as FQNEAQ (reference sequence). The CDR3 region has the DNA TGTGCCAGCAGCTTAGAAGTCAGGGACTACGAGCAGCACTTC. Amino acid sequence: CASSLEVRDYEQHF.

This clonotype was counted a few times. The V gene is TRBV20-1, the J gene TRBJ1-2; D unclear. The V and J ends lost 3 bases and 2 bases respectively, with 10 bases between them. The CDR3 totals 13 residues. Germline lookup yields CDR1 DFQATT and CDR2 SNEGSKA (reference sequence). The DNA of the CDR3 is TGCAGTGCTAGTAATTCGGCCAACTATGGCTACACCTTC. Its protein product is CSASNSANYGYTF.

The rearrangement joins TRBV18 to TRBJ2-2; D gene unclear. This CDR3 spans 13 amino acids. V lost 2 bases to trimming and J lost 6 bases, with 7 bases between them. Germline V lookup: CDR1 KGHSH, CDR2 LQKENI. The CDR3: CASSPNDSGELFF. CDR3 DNA sequence: TGTGCCAGCTCACCAAACGACTCCGGGGAGCTGTTTTTT.

This chain joins TRBV27 and TRBJ2-7; 9 bases are shared with TRBD1. J gave up 0 bases and V 4 bases, and 7 bases lay outside the gene matches. Looked up from germline, CDR1 is MNHEY and CDR2 is SMNVEV (reference sequence). The CDR3 runs 16 residues. CDR3 loop: CASSSVGQGISYEQYF. CDR3 in DNA: TGTGCCAGCAGTTCAGTGGGACAGGGTATCTCCTACGAGCAGTACTTC.

The chain couples TRBV5-1 to TRBJ2-2, with 7 bases fitting TRBD1. Per germline, CDR1 SGHRS and CDR2 YFSETQ. The ends lost 0 bases at V and 5 bases at J; junction bases unmatched: 4. This CDR3 contains 15 residues. CDR3: CASSLVARGTGELFF. In DNA form, the CDR3 reads TGCGCCAGCAGCTTGGTGGCCAGGGGGACCGGGGAGCTGTTTTTT. Together with reference TRBV5-1 and TRBJ2-2, the CDR3 gives the full variable domain: KAGVTQTPRYLIKTRGQQVTLSCSPISGHRSVSWYQQTPGQGLQFLFEYFSETQRNKGNFPGRFSGRQFSNSRSEMNVSTLELGDSALYLCASSLVARGTGELFFGEGSRLTVL.

This clonotype was found many times. This chain uses TRBV7-9 with TRBJ2-5, with 8 positions matching TRBD1. CDR1 and CDR2 (germline): SEHNR, FQNEAQ (reference sequence). Trimming removed 2 bases from V and 5 bases from J; junction bases left unmatched: 4. The CDR3 extends over 14 amino acids. The CDR3, as DNA: TGTGCCAGCAGCTTAACCACAGGGGGGGAGACCCAGTACTTC. Protein sequence: CASSLTTGGETQYF.

The rearrangement links TRBV19 to TRBJ2-5; 8 bases align to TRBD2. V was pared by 3 bases and J by 5 bases, with 11 bases of the junction left unmatched. This CDR3 has 16 residues. CDR1 is LNHDA, CDR2 SQIVND, per germline (reference sequence). The CDR3 region is CASSMLMAGGAETQYF. The CDR3 nucleotides read TGTGCCAGTAGTATGCTTATGGCGGGGGGCGCGGAGACCCAGTACTTC.

This clonotype has a single count. V gene TRBV5-1 combines with J gene TRBJ2-2; TRBD1 is a possible D gene (5 bases). Germline assignment: CDR1 SGHRS and CDR2 YFSETQ. This CDR3 has 16 residues. Between the trimmed V and J ends, which lost 4 bases and 3 bases, there was a span of 16 bases. This chain's CDR3 is CASSDTGKTDTGELFF. The CDR3 nucleotides read TGCGCCAGCAGCGACACAGGCAAGACGGACACCGGGGAGCTGTTTTTT. The full variable domain, rest sourced from reference TRBV5-1 and TRBJ2-2, is KAGVTQTPRYLIKTRGQQVTLSCSPISGHRSVSWYQQTPGQGLQFLFEYFSETQRNKGNFPGRFSGRQFSNSRSEMNVSTLELGDSALYLCASSDTGKTDTGELFFGEGSRLTVL.

A few counts support this clonotype. The rearrangement joins TRBV6-2 or TRBV6-3 to TRBJ2-3; D remains unclear. This CDR3 has 13 amino acids. Germline V CDR1 and CDR2: MNHEY, SVGEGT. The V end was cut by 7 bases, the J end by 0 bases, with 8 bases between. DNA for the CDR3: TGTGCCAGCACCGTCGACAGCACAGATACGCAGTATTTT. Residues: CASTVDSTDTQYF.

This clonotype was recorded a few times. The chain combines TRBV28 with TRBJ2-7; no clear D gene. V was cut by 7 bases and J by 2 bases, with 9 bases left in between. The CDR3 contains 12 residues. The V gene's germline CDR1 is MDHEN and CDR2 SYDVKM. CDR3 DNA sequence: TGTGCCAGCAAATCTGTAACCTACGAGCAGTACTTC. Translating gives CASKSVTYEQYF. Using reference TRBV28 and TRBJ2-7 for the parts outside the CDR3, the full variable domain is DVKVTQSSRYLVKRTGEKVFLECVQDMDHENMFWYRQDPGLGLRLIYFSYDVKMKEKGDIPEGYSVSREKKERFSLILESASTNQTSMYLCASKSVTYEQYFGPGTRLTVT.

The chain employs TRBV4-2 and TRBJ1-2, with D unclear. The CDR3 sequence is 12 residues long. Trimming stripped 0 bases from V and 7 bases from J, with 6 bases between. Germline assignment: CDR1 LGHNA and CDR2 YNFKEQ. The CDR3 loop is CASSQDRAGYTF. The CDR3 DNA reads TGTGCCAGCAGCCAAGATCGTGCTGGCTACACCTTC.

CDR3 in amino acids: CSVEEYGQGFMPQYF. CDR3 nucleotide sequence: TGCAGCGTTGAAGAGTATGGACAGGGGTTTATGCCCCAGTACTTC. V gene TRBV29-1 combines with J gene TRBJ2-5; 9 positions agree with TRBD1. This CDR3 has 15 amino acids. The junction had 11 bases not matched to a gene; V was cut back by 0 bases and J by 9 bases. Germline assignment: CDR1 SQVTM and CDR2 ANQGSEA.

In the case of this clonotype: This may come from a read error, since a much larger clone is one base off. This chain joins TRBV7-2 and TRBJ2-3, with 9 bases aligning to TRBD2. The CDR3 totals 16 residues. J lost 6 bases, V lost 2 bases, and 9 bases had no gene match. Germline values: CDR1 SGHTA, CDR2 FQGNSA. CDR3 protein: CTSSLIVAGELDTQYF. DNA for the CDR3: TGTACCAGCAGCTTAATAGTAGCGGGAGAACTCGATACGCAGTATTTT.

The CDR3 nucleotides are TGTGCCAGCAGCCCATCCAGGGAAAGGGGGAACACTGAAGCTTTCTTT. Its translation: CASSPSRERGNTEAFF. V usage is TRBV11-2 and J usage is TRBJ1-1; D perhaps matches TRBD1 (5 bases). Germline V gives CDR1 SGHAT, CDR2 FQNNGV. With 5 bases removed from V and 1 base from J, the gap between germline ends came to 17 bases. This CDR3 region has 16 residues.

This clonotype was counted a few times. This chain connects TRBV5-6 to TRBJ2-1; 11 nucleotides line up with TRBD2. V shed 4 bases and J 7 bases; nucleotides not matched to a gene: 7. CDR3 length: 15 amino acids. Germline loops: CDR1 SGHDT, CDR2 YYEEEE. The CDR3 DNA is TGTGCCAGCAGCCCCGCTAGCGGGAGGTGGAATGAGCAGTTCTTC. This encodes CASSPASGRWNEQFF.

This clonotype has at least ten counts. This chain joins TRBV20-1 and TRBJ1-6; D may be TRBD1 (6 bases). V lost 2 bases and J 9 bases, leaving 11 bases between the germline ends. Germline CDR1 is DFQATT and CDR2 is SNEGSKA (reference sequence). The CDR3 runs 13 residues. The CDR3 reads CSARTGFSSPLHF. CDR3 coding DNA: TGCAGTGCTAGAACAGGGTTTTCTTCACCCCTCCACTTT.

This clonotype was found many times. The genes are TRBV7-9 and TRBJ2-1, with 8 nucleotides matching TRBD1. Germline V lookup: CDR1 SEHNR, CDR2 FQNEAQ (reference sequence). CDR3 length: 16 residues. V lost 2 bases, J lost 8 bases, and 11 bases stayed unmatched. Here the CDR3 reads CASSLQGARSGDEQFF. The CDR3 bases are TGTGCCAGCAGCTTACAGGGGGCGCGGAGTGGCGATGAGCAGTTCTTC.

The table lists this clonotype with a few counts. V is TRBV7-8 and J is TRBJ1-4, with unresolved D. The V gene's germline CDR1 is SGHVS and CDR2 FQNEAQ. This CDR3 comprises 16 residues. V gave up 0 bases and J gave up 4 bases, with 12 bases separating them. DNA of the CDR3: TGTGCCAGCAGCTTAGCGGGTTGGGGATATAATGAAAAACTGTTTTTT. It codes for CASSLAGWGYNEKLFF.

This clonotype appeared many times. The CDR3 nucleotides read TGTGCCACCAGCAACGGACAGGGAGCTAATGAAAAACTGTTTTTT. Translating it yields CATSNGQGANEKLFF. The J gene is TRBJ1-4, the V gene TRBV15, with TRBD1 matching 8 bases. The CDR3 loop spans 15 amino acids. The ends lost 4 bases at V and 3 bases at J; junction bases unmatched: 4. Germline V gene lookup returns CDR1 LNHNV and CDR2 YYDKDF (reference sequence).